This T cell receptor beta chain emerged from a study of cytomegalovirus exposure and HLA in healthy donors. Study outcomes and limitations: TCR beta V- and J-gene trimming was later associated with a missense DCLRE1C variant.

The PCR made use of 60 Vbeta and 13 Jbeta primers. Generated by immunoSEQ multiplex PCR, the TCRdb table keeps only in-frame clones and is missing some. The sample comprises about 280,000 clones, 80% to 90% of which are singletons, and roughly 2.1% rests with the top ten. V lost 8 bases to trimming and J lost 0 bases, with 10 bases between them. The CDR3 totals 13 residues. CDR1 SEHNR and CDR2 FQNEAQ come from the germline V gene (reference sequence). A remark on this clone: The antigen remains unidentified.

The chain couples TRBV7-9 to TRBJ1-1; D is possibly TRBD1 (5 bases). This TCR derives from a woman younger than 35 in good health and CMV-seronegative. The sample comprised PBMCs. In nucleotides, the CDR3 is TGTGCCAGCGGCATGACAGTGAACACTGAAGCTTTCTTT. Protein: CASGMTVNTEAFF.